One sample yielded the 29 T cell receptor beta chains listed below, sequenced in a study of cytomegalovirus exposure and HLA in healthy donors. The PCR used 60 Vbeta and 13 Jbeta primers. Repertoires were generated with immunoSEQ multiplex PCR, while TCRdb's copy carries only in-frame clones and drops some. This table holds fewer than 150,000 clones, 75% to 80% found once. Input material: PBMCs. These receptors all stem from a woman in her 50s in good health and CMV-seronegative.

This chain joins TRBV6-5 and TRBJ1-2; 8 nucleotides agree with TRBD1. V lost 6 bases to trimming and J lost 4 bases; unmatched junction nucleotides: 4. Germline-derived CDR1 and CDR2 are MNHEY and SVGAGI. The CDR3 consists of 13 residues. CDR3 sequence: CASRKDRAYGYTF. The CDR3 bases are TGTGCCAGCAGAAAGGACAGGGCCTATGGCTACACCTTC.

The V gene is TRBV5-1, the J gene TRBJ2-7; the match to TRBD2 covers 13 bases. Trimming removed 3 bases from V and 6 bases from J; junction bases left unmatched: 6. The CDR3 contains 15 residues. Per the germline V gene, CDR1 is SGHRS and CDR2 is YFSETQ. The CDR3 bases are TGCGCCAGCAGCTCAGGACTAGCGGGGGAAGTCGAGCAGTACTTC. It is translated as CASSSGLAGEVEQYF.

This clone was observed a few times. CDR3 amino acids: CASSFFRTRRSNQPQHF. DNA for the CDR3: TGTGCCAGCAGTTTTTTCAGGACAAGACGTAGCAATCAGCCCCAGCATTTT. This chain uses TRBV28 with TRBJ1-5; the D gene is possibly TRBD1 (5 bases). This CDR3 region has 17 residues. Germline loops: CDR1 MDHEN, CDR2 SYDVKM. V was shortened by 3 bases and J by 0 bases, with 15 bases between the two germline ends. Combining the CDR3 with reference TRBV28 and TRBJ1-5 gives the whole variable domain DVKVTQSSRYLVKRTGEKVFLECVQDMDHENMFWYRQDPGLGLRLIYFSYDVKMKEKGDIPEGYSVSREKKERFSLILESASTNQTSMYLCASSFFRTRRSNQPQHFGDGTRLSIL.

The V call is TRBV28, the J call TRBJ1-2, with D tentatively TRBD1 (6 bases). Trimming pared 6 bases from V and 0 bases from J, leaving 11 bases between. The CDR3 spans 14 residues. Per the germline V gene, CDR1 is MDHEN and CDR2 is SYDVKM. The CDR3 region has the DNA TGTGCCAGCAGGAGGACAGAGGCTAACTATGGCTACACCTTC. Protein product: CASRRTEANYGYTF.

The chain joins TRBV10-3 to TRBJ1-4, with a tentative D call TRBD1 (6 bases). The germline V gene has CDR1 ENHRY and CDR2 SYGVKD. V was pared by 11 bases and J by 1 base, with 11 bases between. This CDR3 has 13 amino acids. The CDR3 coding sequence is TGTGCCTCATCAGGGGTAACTAATGAAAAACTGTTTTTT. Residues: CASSGVTNEKLFF.

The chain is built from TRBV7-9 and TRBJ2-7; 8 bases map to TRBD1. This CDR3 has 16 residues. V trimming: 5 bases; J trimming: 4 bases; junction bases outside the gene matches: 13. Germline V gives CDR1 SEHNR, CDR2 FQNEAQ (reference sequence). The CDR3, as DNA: TGTGCCAGCAGCACCGGACAGGGAAGAACCTCTTACGAGCAGTACTTC. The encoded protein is CASSTGQGRTSYEQYF.

DNA of the CDR3: TGTGCCAGCAGTGAAGCTAGGCTAGCGGGGAGCACAGATACGCAGTATTTT. Residues: CASSEARLAGSTDTQYF. The V gene is TRBV2, the J gene TRBJ2-3; 9 bases are a match to TRBD2. The CDR3 sequence is 17 residues long. V was clipped by 0 bases and J by 0 bases; unmatched bases: 4. Germline loops: CDR1 SNHLY, CDR2 FYNNEI. The complete variable domain, with remaining parts taken from reference TRBV2 and TRBJ2-3, reads EPEVTQTPSHQVTQMGQEVILRCVPISNHLYFYWYRQILGQKVEFLVSFYNNEISEKSEIFDDQFSVERPDGSNFTLKIRSTKLEDSAMYFCASSEARLAGSTDTQYFGPGTRLTVL.

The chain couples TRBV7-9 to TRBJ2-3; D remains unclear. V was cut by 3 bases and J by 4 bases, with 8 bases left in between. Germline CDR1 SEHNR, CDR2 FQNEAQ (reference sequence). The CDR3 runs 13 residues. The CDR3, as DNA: TGTGCCAGCAGCTTGCCAGAATCAGATACGCAGTATTTT. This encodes CASSLPESDTQYF.

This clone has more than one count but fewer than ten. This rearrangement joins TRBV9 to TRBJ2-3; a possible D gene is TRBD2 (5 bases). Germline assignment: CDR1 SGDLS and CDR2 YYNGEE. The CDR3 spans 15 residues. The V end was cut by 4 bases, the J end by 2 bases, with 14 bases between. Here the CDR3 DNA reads TGTGCCAGCAGCCCGGCTAGGAGGATCACAGATACGCAGTATTTT. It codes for CASSPARRITDTQYF. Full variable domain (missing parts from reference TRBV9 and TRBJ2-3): DSGVTQTPKHLITATGQRVTLRCSPRSGDLSVYWYQQSLDQGLQFLIQYYNGEERAKGNILERFSAQQFPDLHSELNLSSLELGDSALYFCASSPARRITDTQYFGPGTRLTVL.

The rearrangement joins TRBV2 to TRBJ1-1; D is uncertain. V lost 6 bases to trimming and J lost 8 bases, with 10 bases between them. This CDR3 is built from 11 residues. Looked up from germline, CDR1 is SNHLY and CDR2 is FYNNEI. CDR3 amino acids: CASRLRQEAFF. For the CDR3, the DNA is TGTGCCAGCAGATTAAGACAAGAAGCTTTCTTT.

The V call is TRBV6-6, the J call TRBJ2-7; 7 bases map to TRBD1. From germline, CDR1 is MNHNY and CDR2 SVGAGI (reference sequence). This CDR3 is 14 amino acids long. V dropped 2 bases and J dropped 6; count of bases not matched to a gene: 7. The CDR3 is CASSYKGAEVEQYF. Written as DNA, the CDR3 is TGTGCCAGCAGTTACAAGGGGGCGGAGGTCGAGCAGTACTTC.

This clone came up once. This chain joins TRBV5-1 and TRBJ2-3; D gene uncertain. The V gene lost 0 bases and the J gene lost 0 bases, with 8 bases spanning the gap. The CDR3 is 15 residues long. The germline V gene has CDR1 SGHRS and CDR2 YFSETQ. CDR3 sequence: CASSLELASTDTQYF. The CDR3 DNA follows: TGCGCCAGCAGCTTGGAGTTAGCCAGCACAGATACGCAGTATTTT.

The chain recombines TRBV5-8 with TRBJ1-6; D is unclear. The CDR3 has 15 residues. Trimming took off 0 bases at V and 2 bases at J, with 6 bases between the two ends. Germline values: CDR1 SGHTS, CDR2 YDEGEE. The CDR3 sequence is CASSLGATYNSPLHF. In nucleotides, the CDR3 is TGTGCCAGCAGCTTGGGGGCCACCTATAATTCACCCCTCCACTTT.

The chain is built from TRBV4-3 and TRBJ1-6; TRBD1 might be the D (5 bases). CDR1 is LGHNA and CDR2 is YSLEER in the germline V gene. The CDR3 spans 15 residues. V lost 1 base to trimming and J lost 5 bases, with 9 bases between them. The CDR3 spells CASSQGQTDNSPLHF. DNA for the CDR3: TGCGCCAGCAGCCAAGGACAGACAGATAATTCACCCCTCCACTTT.

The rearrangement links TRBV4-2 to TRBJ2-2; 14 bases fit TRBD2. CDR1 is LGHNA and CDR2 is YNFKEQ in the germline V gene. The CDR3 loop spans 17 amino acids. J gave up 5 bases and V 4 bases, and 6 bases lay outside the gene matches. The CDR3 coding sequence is TGTGCCAGCAGCCTACTGGGGACTAGCGGGGGTACCGGGGAGCTGTTTTTT. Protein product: CASSLLGTSGGTGELFF.

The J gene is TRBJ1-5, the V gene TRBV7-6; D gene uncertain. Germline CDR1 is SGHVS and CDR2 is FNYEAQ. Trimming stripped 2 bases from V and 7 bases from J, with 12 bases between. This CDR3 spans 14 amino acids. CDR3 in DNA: TGTGCCAGCAGCTTAACGTCTTCAGTGCAGCCCCAGCATTTT. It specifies CASSLTSSVQPQHF.

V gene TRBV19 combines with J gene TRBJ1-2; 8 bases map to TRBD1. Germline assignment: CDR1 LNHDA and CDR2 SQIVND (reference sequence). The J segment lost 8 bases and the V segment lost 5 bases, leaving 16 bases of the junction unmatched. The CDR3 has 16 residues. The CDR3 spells CASSVTGDPSIDGYTF. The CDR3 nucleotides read TGTGCCAGTAGTGTGACAGGGGACCCTTCTATTGACGGCTACACCTTC.

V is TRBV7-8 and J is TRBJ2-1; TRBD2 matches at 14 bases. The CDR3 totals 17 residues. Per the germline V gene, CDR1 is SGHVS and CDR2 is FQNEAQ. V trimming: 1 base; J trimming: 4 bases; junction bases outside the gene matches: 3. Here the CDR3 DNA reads TGTGCCAGCAGCTTAGGGGGACTAGCGGGGGTATACAATGAGCAGTTCTTC. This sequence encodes CASSLGGLAGVYNEQFF.

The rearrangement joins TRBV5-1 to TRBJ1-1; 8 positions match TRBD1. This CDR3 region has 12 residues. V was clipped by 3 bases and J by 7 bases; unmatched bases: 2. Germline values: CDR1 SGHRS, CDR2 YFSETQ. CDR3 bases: TGCGCCAGCAGCTGGACAGGGAATGAAGCTTTCTTT. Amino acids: CASSWTGNEAFF.

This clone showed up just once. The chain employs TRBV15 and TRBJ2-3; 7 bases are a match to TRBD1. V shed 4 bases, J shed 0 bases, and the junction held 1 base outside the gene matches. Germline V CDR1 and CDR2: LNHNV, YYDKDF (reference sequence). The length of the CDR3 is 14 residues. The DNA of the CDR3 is TGTGCCACCAGCACGGGACAGAGCACAGATACGCAGTATTTT. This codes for CATSTGQSTDTQYF. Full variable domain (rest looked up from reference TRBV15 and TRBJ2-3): DAMVIQNPRYQVTQFGKPVTLSCSQTLNHNVMYWYQQKSSQAPKLLFHYYDKDFNNEADTPDNFQSRRPNTSFCFLDIRSPGLGDTAMYLCATSTGQSTDTQYFGPGTRLTVL.

CDR3 bases: TGTGCCAGCAGCCTCCGGGACTGGGTCAATGAGCAGTTCTTC. Residues: CASSLRDWVNEQFF. The V call is TRBV11-1, the J call TRBJ2-1; TRBD2 is a possible D gene (6 bases). Between the trimmed V and J ends, which lost 5 bases and 6 bases, there was a span of 14 bases. The CDR3 extends over 14 amino acids. CDR1 is SGHAT and CDR2 is FQDESV in the germline V gene (reference sequence).

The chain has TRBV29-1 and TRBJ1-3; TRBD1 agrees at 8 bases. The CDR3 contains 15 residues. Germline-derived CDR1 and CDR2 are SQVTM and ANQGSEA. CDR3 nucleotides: TGCAGAGCACGACCAGGGGGCGGAGGTGGAAACACCATATATTTT. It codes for CRARPGGGGGNTIYF.

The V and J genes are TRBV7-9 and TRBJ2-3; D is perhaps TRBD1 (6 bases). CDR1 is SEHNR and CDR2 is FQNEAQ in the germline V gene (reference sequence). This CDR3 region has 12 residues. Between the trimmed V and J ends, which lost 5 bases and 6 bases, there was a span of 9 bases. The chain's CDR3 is CASSQGQDTQYF. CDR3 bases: TGTGCCAGCAGCCAGGGGCAGGATACGCAGTATTTT.

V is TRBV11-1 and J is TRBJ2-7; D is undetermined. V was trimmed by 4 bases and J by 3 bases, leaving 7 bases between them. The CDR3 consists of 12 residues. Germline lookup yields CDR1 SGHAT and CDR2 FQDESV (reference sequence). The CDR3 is CASSSTFYEQYF. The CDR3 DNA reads TGTGCCAGCAGCTCGACTTTCTACGAGCAGTACTTC.

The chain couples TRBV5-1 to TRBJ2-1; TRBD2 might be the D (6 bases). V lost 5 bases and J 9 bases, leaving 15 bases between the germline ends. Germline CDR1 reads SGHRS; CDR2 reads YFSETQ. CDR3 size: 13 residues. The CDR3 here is CASSSLQGGEQFF. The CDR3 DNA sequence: TGCGCCAGCAGTTCCCTCCAGGGAGGTGAGCAGTTCTTC. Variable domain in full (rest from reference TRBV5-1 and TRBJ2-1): KAGVTQTPRYLIKTRGQQVTLSCSPISGHRSVSWYQQTPGQGLQFLFEYFSETQRNKGNFPGRFSGRQFSNSRSEMNVSTLELGDSALYLCASSSLQGGEQFFGPGTRLTVL.

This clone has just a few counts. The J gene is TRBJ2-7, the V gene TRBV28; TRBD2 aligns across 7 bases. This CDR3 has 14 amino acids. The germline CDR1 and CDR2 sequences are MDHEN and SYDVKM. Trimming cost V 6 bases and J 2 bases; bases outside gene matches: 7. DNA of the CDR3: TGTGCCAGCAGCCGGGGGGTCCTAACCTACGAGCAGTACTTC. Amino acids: CASSRGVLTYEQYF. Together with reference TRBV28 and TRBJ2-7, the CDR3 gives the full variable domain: DVKVTQSSRYLVKRTGEKVFLECVQDMDHENMFWYRQDPGLGLRLIYFSYDVKMKEKGDIPEGYSVSREKKERFSLILESASTNQTSMYLCASSRGVLTYEQYFGPGTRLTVT.

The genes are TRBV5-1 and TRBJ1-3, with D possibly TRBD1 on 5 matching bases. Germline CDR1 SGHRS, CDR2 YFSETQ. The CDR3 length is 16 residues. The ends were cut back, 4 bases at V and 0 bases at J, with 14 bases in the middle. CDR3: CASSPGGTNSGNTIYF. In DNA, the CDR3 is TGCGCCAGCAGCCCCGGGGGGACGAACTCTGGAAACACCATATATTTT. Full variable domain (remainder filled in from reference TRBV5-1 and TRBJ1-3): KAGVTQTPRYLIKTRGQQVTLSCSPISGHRSVSWYQQTPGQGLQFLFEYFSETQRNKGNFPGRFSGRQFSNSRSEMNVSTLELGDSALYLCASSPGGTNSGNTIYFGEGSWLTVV.

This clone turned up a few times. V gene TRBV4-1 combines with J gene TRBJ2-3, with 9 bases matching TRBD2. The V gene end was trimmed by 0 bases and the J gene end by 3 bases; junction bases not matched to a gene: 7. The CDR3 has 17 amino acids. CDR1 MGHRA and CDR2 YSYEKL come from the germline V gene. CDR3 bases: TGCGCCAGCAGCCAAGATCTAGCGGGGAGAGGGACAGATACGCAGTATTTT. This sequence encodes CASSQDLAGRGTDTQYF.

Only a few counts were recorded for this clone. The CDR3 bases are TGTGCCAGCAGCTCGTTAGGGACATCCTCCTACAATGAGCAGTTCTTC. Its translation: CASSSLGTSSYNEQFF. The chain has TRBV5-5 and TRBJ2-1; D possibly corresponds to TRBD1 (6 bases). The CDR3 length is 16 residues. The germline CDR1 and CDR2 sequences are SGHKS and YYEKEE (reference sequence). Trimming cost V 3 bases and J 0 bases, with 13 bases left between them.